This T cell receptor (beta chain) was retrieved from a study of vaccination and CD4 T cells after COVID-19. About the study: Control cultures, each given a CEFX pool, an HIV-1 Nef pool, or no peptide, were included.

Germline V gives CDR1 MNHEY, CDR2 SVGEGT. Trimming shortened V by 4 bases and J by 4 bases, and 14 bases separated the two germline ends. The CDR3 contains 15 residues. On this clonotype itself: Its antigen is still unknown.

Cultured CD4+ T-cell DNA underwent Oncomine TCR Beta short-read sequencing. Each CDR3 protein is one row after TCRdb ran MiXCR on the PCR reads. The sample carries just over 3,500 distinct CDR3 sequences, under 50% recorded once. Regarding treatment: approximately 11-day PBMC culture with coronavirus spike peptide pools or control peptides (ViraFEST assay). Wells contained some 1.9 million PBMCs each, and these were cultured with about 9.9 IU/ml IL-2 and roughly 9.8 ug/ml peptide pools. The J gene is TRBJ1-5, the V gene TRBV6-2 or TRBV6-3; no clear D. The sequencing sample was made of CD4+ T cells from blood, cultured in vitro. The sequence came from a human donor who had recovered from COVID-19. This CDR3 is CASSWMGERNQPQHF. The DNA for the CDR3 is TGTGCCAGCAGTTGGATGGGAGAGAGGAATCAGCCCCAGCATTTT.